The 21 T cell receptor beta chains presented below share a single source sample, sequenced in a study of blood T cell repertoires in COVID-19. Assay: immunoSEQ multiplex PCR; the TCRdb copy retains only in-frame clones and omits some. The sample has around 360,000 clones, about 90% seen once. Sequences were obtained from PBMCs or T cells enriched from blood (not recorded which). The receptors derive from a middle-aged man in a cohort exposed to, infected with or recovered from COVID-19 (not recorded which).

The chain is built from TRBV29-1 and TRBJ2-1; TRBD2 matches 7 bases. Per germline, CDR1 SQVTM and CDR2 ANQGSEA. The CDR3 has 13 residues. The junction had 10 bases not matched to a gene; V was cut back by 2 bases and J by 12 bases. Here the CDR3 DNA reads TGCAGCGTTGAATGGCTAGCGGCCGCGGGGCAGTTCTTC. Amino acid sequence: CSVEWLAAAGQFF.

CDR3 DNA sequence: TGTGCCAGTAGTATAGTCAGGACAGGGGGCACTGAAGCTTTCTTT. Translating it yields CASSIVRTGGTEAFF. The genes are TRBV19 and TRBJ1-1; 10 bases fit TRBD1. The CDR3 totals 15 residues. Germline V gives CDR1 LNHDA, CDR2 SQIVND (reference sequence). V shed 1 base and J 4 bases; nucleotides not matched to a gene: 3.

The rearrangement joins TRBV3-1 (or the pseudogene TRBV3-2) to TRBJ2-2; 8 bases fit TRBD2. The CDR3 has 17 amino acids. Germline V gene sequence: CDR1 LGHDT, CDR2 YNNKEL (reference sequence). After removal of 1 base from V and 4 bases from J, the junction contained 8 bases not matched to a gene. Here the CDR3 reads CASSQVHGREGTGELFF. DNA of the CDR3: TGTGCCAGCAGCCAAGTTCACGGGAGGGAGGGCACCGGGGAGCTGTTTTTT.

In regard to this clone: Compared with germline, one end of the junction differs, possibly owing to a read error. The chain recombines TRBV6-5 with TRBJ1-2; 7 nucleotides align to TRBD1. Germline V lookup: CDR1 MNHEY, CDR2 SVGAGI. CDR3 length equals 13 residues. The CDR3 loop is CASRYGTDYGHTF. The CDR3 region has the DNA TGTGCCAGCAGATACGGGACAGACTATGGCCACACCTTC.

The chain carries TRBV2 and TRBJ2-5, with TRBD1 matching over 9 bases. CDR1 is SNHLY and CDR2 is FYNNEI in the germline V gene. The CDR3 has 15 residues. Germline trimming cut 10 bases from V and 2 bases from J; bases unmatched to any gene: 11. The CDR3 DNA follows: TGTGCCATCAACCTCCGGGACAGGGAACAAGAGACCCAGTACTTC. It codes for CAINLRDREQETQYF.

The chain recombines TRBV19 with TRBJ2-7; 15 bases match TRBD2. V lost 6 bases, J lost 4 bases, and 1 base stayed unmatched. CDR1 and CDR2 (germline): LNHDA, SQIVND (reference sequence). The CDR3 covers 14 residues. Written as DNA, the CDR3 is TGTGCCAGTAGAGGACTAGCGGGAGGGTACGAGCAGTACTTC. This codes for CASRGLAGGYEQYF.

The rearrangement uses TRBV6-1 and TRBJ1-2, with 8 positions matching TRBD1. Germline V gives CDR1 MNHNS, CDR2 SASEGT. Trimming took 2 bases from V and 0 from J; bases not matched to a gene: 5. The CDR3 loop spans 16 amino acids. As DNA, the CDR3 is TGTGCCAGCAGTGAACAGGGGGCCGGTTCTAACTATGGCTACACCTTC. Residues: CASSEQGAGSNYGYTF.

This chain uses TRBV5-4 with TRBJ2-5; D might be TRBD2 (5 bases). This CDR3 is built from 14 residues. Trimming pared 0 bases from V and 5 bases from J, leaving 11 bases between. Germline assignment: CDR1 SGHNT and CDR2 YYREEE (reference sequence). The CDR3 DNA reads TGTGCCAGCAGCTTGGGAGGGAATAGGGAGACCCAGTACTTC. Translated, it gives CASSLGGNRETQYF.

For this clone: The sample holds other DNA sequences that translate to the same CDR3. V usage is TRBV7-9 and J usage is TRBJ1-1; D is undetermined. The V gene's germline CDR1 is SEHNR and CDR2 FQNEAQ (reference sequence). The CDR3 runs to 13 residues. V lost 2 bases and J 1 base, leaving 5 bases between the germline ends. CDR3 residues: CASSLRENTEAFF. The CDR3 DNA reads TGTGCCAGCAGCTTACGGGAGAACACTGAAGCTTTCTTT. Variable domain in full (rest from reference TRBV7-9 and TRBJ1-1): DTGVSQNPRHKITKRGQNVTFRCDPISEHNRLYWYRQTLGQGPEFLTYFQNEAQLEKSRLLSDRFSAERPKGSFSTLEIQRTEQGDSAMYLCASSLRENTEAFFGQGTRLTVV.

The CDR3 sequence is CASSLIGGSTDTQYF. CDR3 nucleotides: TGTGCCAGCAGCTTAATTGGCGGGAGCACAGATACGCAGTATTTT. V is TRBV7-3 and J is TRBJ2-3, with D perhaps TRBD2 (5 bases). V lost 1 base and J 0 bases, leaving 8 bases between the germline ends. Germline V gene data show CDR1 as SGHTA and CDR2 as FQGTGA. The length of the CDR3 is 15 residues.

This chain uses TRBV5-1 with TRBJ2-1, with 11 bases identical to TRBD2. The germline V gene encodes CDR1 SGHRS and CDR2 YFSETQ. Losses at the gene ends were 1 base for V and 6 bases for J; bases not matched to a gene: 9. The CDR3 spans 17 residues. The CDR3 coding sequence is TGCGCCAGCAGCTTGAGCGGGGGGACTAGCGGACCCAATGAGCAGTTCTTC. Protein: CASSLSGGTSGPNEQFF.

CDR3 coding DNA: TGCGCCAGCAGCTTGGGACTTTTAAACAGGGAGCATAACTATGGCTACACCTTC. It yields the protein CASSLGLLNREHNYGYTF. The V call is TRBV5-1, the J call TRBJ1-2; D may be TRBD1 (6 bases). This CDR3 comprises 18 residues. V dropped 0 bases and J dropped 1 base, with 19 bases sitting between them. CDR1 and CDR2 from the germline V gene are SGHRS and YFSETQ. Using reference TRBV5-1 and TRBJ1-2 for the parts outside the CDR3, the full variable domain is KAGVTQTPRYLIKTRGQQVTLSCSPISGHRSVSWYQQTPGQGLQFLFEYFSETQRNKGNFPGRFSGRQFSNSRSEMNVSTLELGDSALYLCASSLGLLNREHNYGYTFGSGTRLTVV.

V usage is TRBV18 and J usage is TRBJ1-6; TRBD1 matches 8 bases. The CDR3 has 16 residues. Germline assignment: CDR1 KGHSH and CDR2 LQKENI. Trimming took 1 base from V and 8 from J; bases not matched to a gene: 7. The CDR3 loop is CASSPQLGQDYSPLHF. The CDR3 DNA reads as TGTGCCAGCTCACCACAATTGGGACAGGACTATTCACCCCTCCACTTT.

This clone showed up just a few times. Here the CDR3 DNA reads TGTGCCAGCTCACCAAGGGACACCTCCTATGGCTACACCTTC. Translating gives CASSPRDTSYGYTF. V is TRBV18 and J is TRBJ1-2; D possibly corresponds to TRBD1 (6 bases). CDR3 length equals 14 residues. Germline V gene data show CDR1 as KGHSH and CDR2 as LQKENI. V was shortened by 2 bases and J by 4 bases, with 11 bases between the two germline ends.

The chain is built from TRBV3-1 (or the pseudogene TRBV3-2) and TRBJ1-6, with a tentative D call TRBD1 (6 bases). The V end lost 3 bases, the J end lost 9 bases, and 9 bases lay between the germline ends. Germline CDR1 is LGHDT and CDR2 is YNNKEL (reference sequence). There are 13 residues in the CDR3. The CDR3 DNA reads as TGTGCCAGCAGCCAGGGGGCGCGTTCACCCCTCCACTTT. Encoded protein: CASSQGARSPLHF.

The chain joins TRBV6-1 to TRBJ2-7; TRBD2 agrees at 10 bases. Per germline, CDR1 MNHNS and CDR2 SASEGT. This CDR3 is 15 amino acids long. J lost 6 bases, V lost 2 bases, and 7 bases had no gene match. The CDR3 here is CASSESASGRPEQYF. The CDR3 bases are TGTGCCAGCAGTGAATCGGCTAGCGGGAGACCCGAGCAGTACTTC.

The chain joins TRBV13 to TRBJ2-7; D perhaps matches TRBD2 (5 bases). Trimming took off 5 bases at V and 8 bases at J, with 22 bases between the two ends. This CDR3 is 15 amino acids long. Germline V lookup: CDR1 PRHDT, CDR2 FYEKMQ (reference sequence). The CDR3 spells CASSRAVRGSRQQYF. The CDR3 nucleotides are TGTGCCAGCAGCCGCGCTGTTCGGGGTTCTAGGCAGCAGTACTTC.

The chain recombines TRBV3-1 (or the pseudogene TRBV3-2) with TRBJ2-7, with 9 bases fitting TRBD2. The CDR3 covers 14 residues. Germline V CDR1 and CDR2: LGHDT, YNNKEL (reference sequence). Trimming removed 6 bases from V and 5 bases from J; junction bases left unmatched: 8. CDR3 residues: CASRTLAGYHEQYF. In DNA form, the CDR3 reads TGTGCCAGCAGGACCCTAGCGGGGTACCACGAGCAGTACTTC.

The chain joins TRBV10-3 to TRBJ1-5, with 7 positions matching TRBD1. Germline-derived CDR1 and CDR2 are ENHRY and SYGVKD. Trimming removed 5 bases from V and 0 bases from J; junction bases left unmatched: 4. CDR3 length: 15 amino acids. The CDR3 is CAISTGTDSNQPQHF. CDR3 DNA sequence: TGTGCCATCAGTACCGGGACAGATAGCAATCAGCCCCAGCATTTT.

The rearrangement uses TRBV30 and TRBJ1-2; D gene ambiguous. V was cut by 3 bases and J by 4 bases, with 12 bases left in between. The CDR3 runs 13 residues. Germline CDR1 GTSNPN, CDR2 SVGIG (reference sequence). CDR3: CAWSRMGSYGYTF. The CDR3, as DNA: TGTGCCTGGAGCAGGATGGGCAGCTATGGCTACACCTTC.

The chain employs TRBV6-1 and TRBJ2-5, with TRBD2 as a possible D gene (5 bases). The CDR3 contains 14 residues. The germline V gene has CDR1 MNHNS and CDR2 SASEGT. V was trimmed by 2 bases and J by 5 bases, leaving 12 bases between them. CDR3 sequence (DNA): TGTGCCAGCAGTGAATATGGTACGGGGGAGACCCAGTACTTC. This translates into CASSEYGTGETQYF.